The entry that follows covers one T cell receptor beta chain sequence. Its antigen remains unknown. This sample is part of a study of T-cell memory formation after mild COVID-19. General observations from the study: Among clones contracting day 15 to 85, CD4/CD8 was balanced, whereas later expanders leaned CD4+. Second-wave clones reaching peak frequency on day 37 lacked confirmed SARS-CoV-2 specificity. The finding that pre-infection memory included some responding clones suggested that cross-reactive memory joined.

Trimming took off 0 bases at V and 5 bases at J, with 17 bases between the two ends. Germline V gene lookup returns CDR1 LGHNA and CDR2 YSLEER. This CDR3 is built from 17 residues. TCRdb re-analysed the 5' RACE reads in MiXCR, keeping a single row per CDR3 protein. The sample holds about 340,000 distinct CDR3 sequences, 10% to 15% seen once. The TCR sequence derives from a young man who had mild COVID-19 (a few samples of this study predate the infection). Cell type and time point are not known. Material for sequencing was PBMCs or a T cell subset sorted from them (not recorded which). This chain links TRBV4-3 with TRBJ2-1; tentative D call: TRBD2 (6 bases). CDR3 in DNA: TGCGCCAGCAGCCAAGATACGGGGGTAGGTTTAAACAATGAGCAGTTCTTC. Amino acids: CASSQDTGVGLNNEQFF.